The rows below give T cell receptor beta chains drawn from one sample of a study of Graves' ophthalmopathy and Graves' hyperthyroidism. Each CDR3 protein gets one entry after TCRdb re-called the multiplex PCR reads with MiXCR. The data hold roughly 610,000 distinct CDR3 sequences, with over 20% observed a single time. The material sequenced was peripheral blood. Source of these receptors: a woman aged 18 to 35 with stable Graves' hyperthyroidism. Some clones in this sample may be carry-over from other donors' samples. Each CDR3 is given with its conserved first and last residue.

TRBJ2-5 16 TRBV5-1 CASSTHGSGSQETQYF
TRBJ1-6 13 TRBV30 CAWRYQGPGPLHF
TRBJ2-7 15 TRBV27 CASSFGQGGDYEQYF
TRBJ1-1 11 TRBV30 CAWKRGTEAFF
TRBJ1-6 14 TRBV6-1 CASSPTGANSPLHF
TRBJ1-2 15 TRBV7-8 CASSLAGRGPYGYTF
TRBJ2-7 11 TRBV6-1 CASSDNRAQYF
TRBJ2-5 16 TRBV9 CASSVLAGTPQETQYF
TRBJ1-6 17 TRBV12-3/TRBV12-4 CASSLTQSGAYNSPLHF
TRBJ1-6 17 TRBV6-5 CASSYVTPGTGYSPLHF
TRBJ2-7 10 TRBV29-1 CSVVRDEQYF
TRBJ2-5 13 TRBV12-3/TRBV12-4 CASRETAQETQYF
TRBJ2-7 15 TRBV6-1 CASSDGLAGAYEQYF
TRBJ1-2 16 TRBV20-1 CSAPTQGPGTNYGYTF
TRBJ2-2 15 TRBV12-3/TRBV12-4 CASSPISGNTGELFF